This TCR beta chain came from a study of cytomegalovirus exposure and HLA in healthy donors. Findings and limits, study-wide: Most TCR sequences were rare, but some public TCRs occurred in many donors. Researchers counted 150 to 200 TCR beta chains as cytomegalovirus-associated. High specificity and sensitivity for cytomegalovirus status were reported for the classifier.

On this clone: The antigen is unknown.

The donors were part of the validation cohort of 120 subjects. That cohort was separate from the first cohort, which comprised 500 to 850 subjects. The CDR3 extends over 12 amino acids. V lost 4 bases and J lost 1, with 7 bases in between. CDR1 and CDR2 (germline): SQVTM, ANQGSEA. This table comes from immunoSEQ multiplex PCR, and its TCRdb copy is limited to in-frame clones, with some not included. This table has hundreds of thousands of clones, approximately 87% appearing once. This clonotype was obtained from a woman between 18 and 30 years old in good health and CMV-seronegative. The sample taken for sequencing was PBMCs. The chain links TRBV29-1 to TRBJ1-1; the D is unclear. CDR3 amino acids: CSVVQSNTEAFF. CDR3 DNA sequence: TGCAGCGTTGTTCAGTCGAACACTGAAGCTTTCTTT.